This section outlines one T cell receptor (beta chain) sequence together with its context. What it binds is unknown. The sample originates from a study of shared clonotypes between healthy human individuals. Study-level information: Three men and a couple of women, aged 18 to 49, were donors. CD8 memory received one plate per donor, CD8 naive two, CD4 memory three and CD4 naive three.

Broader study findings: For naive CD4 cells, roughly 4.6% of clonotypes were shared across a few donors.

The CDR3 consists of 17 residues. The germline V gene has CDR1 SGDLS and CDR2 YYNGEE. The ends were cut back, 0 bases at V and 0 bases at J, with 14 bases in the middle. Repertoires were generated with immunoSEQ multiplex PCR, while TCRdb's copy carries only in-frame clones and drops some. This sample has 2 million to 3 million clones, with more than 85% found just once. V is TRBV9 and J is TRBJ2-3, with D possibly TRBD2 on 6 matching bases. Sequencing used naive CD4+ T cells from PBMCs. Subset denoted: CD45RA+ positively selected. The origin of this receptor is a man aged 18 to 35 in good health. Some clones in this sample may be carry-over from other donors' samples. Here the CDR3 reads CASSVVASATSTDTQYF. CDR3 nucleotides: TGTGCCAGCAGCGTAGTGGCTAGCGCTACTAGCACAGATACGCAGTATTTT. Using reference TRBV9 and TRBJ2-3 for the parts outside the CDR3, the full variable domain is DSGVTQTPKHLITATGQRVTLRCSPRSGDLSVYWYQQSLDQGLQFLIQYYNGEERAKGNILERFSAQQFPDLHSELNLSSLELGDSALYFCASSVVASATSTDTQYFGPGTRLTVL.